Presented here are 3 T cell receptor beta chains from one specimen sequenced in a study of blood T cell repertoires in COVID-19. The table came from immunoSEQ multiplex PCR; TCRdb's copy has only in-frame clones and leaves some out. Among around 75,000 clones listed, 80% were seen once. The sample taken for sequencing was peripheral blood. These receptor sequences come from a man in his fifties with COVID-19, enrolled during active disease.

The V gene is TRBV10-3, the J gene TRBJ2-3, with unresolved D. This CDR3 is 13 amino acids long. V lost 5 bases to trimming and J lost 4 bases, with 10 bases between them. Germline loops: CDR1 ENHRY, CDR2 SYGVKD. The CDR3 DNA reads TGTGCCATCAGTCCCGACCTAGCAGATACGCAGTATTTT. Its translation is CAISPDLADTQYF.

This clone was observed many times. The rearrangement links TRBV29-1 to TRBJ2-2; 7 positions match TRBD2. The trim removed 8 bases at V and 6 bases at J, leaving 9 bases unmatched. The CDR3 sequence is 13 residues long. CDR1 SQVTM and CDR2 ANQGSEA come from the germline V gene. CDR3 sequence: CSIQTSSAGELFF. DNA of the CDR3: TGCAGCATTCAGACTAGCAGTGCCGGGGAGCTGTTTTTT.

This chain joins TRBV6-5 and TRBJ2-1; weak D call: TRBD1 (5 bases). Trimming took 2 bases from V and 3 from J, leaving 8 bases between them. CDR1 and CDR2 (germline): MNHEY, SVGAGI. CDR3 size: 14 residues. This CDR3 reads CASSYGDSYNEQFF. The CDR3 DNA follows: TGTGCCAGCAGTTACGGAGACAGCTACAATGAGCAGTTCTTC.